Following are 19 T cell receptor beta chains from one sample sequenced in a study of memory CD4+ T cells and cytomegalovirus serostatus. The table came from immunoSEQ multiplex PCR; TCRdb's copy has only in-frame clones and leaves some out. The sample shows around 30,000 clones, around 76% of them seen only once. The sort gate was single viable CD3+CD4+CD8-CD45RO+ cells for memory CD4+ T cells. Sequencing was carried out using memory CD4+ T cells from blood. The receptors here all came from an adult in good health and CMV-seronegative. Some clones in this sample may be carry-over from other donors' samples.

To note about this clone: Other DNA sequences from this sample encode an identical CDR3 as well. J is TRBJ1-1 and V is TRBV18, with D possibly TRBD1 on 6 matching bases. In germline, CDR1 is KGHSH, CDR2 LQKENI. The CDR3 is made up of 13 amino acids. Trimming left V 4 bases short and J 5 bases short, with 11 bases between. The CDR3 bases are TGTGCCAGCTCACGAAAGGGGGGAACTGAAGCTTTCTTT. As protein: CASSRKGGTEAFF.

The gene calls are TRBV4-1 and TRBJ1-2; D uncertain. The CDR3 consists of 15 residues. The V gene lost 0 bases and the J gene lost 4 bases, with 12 bases spanning the gap. CDR1 and CDR2 (germline): MGHRA, YSYEKL. CDR3 in DNA: TGCGCCAGCAGCCAAGAGTTCCCAGGTCCCTATGGCTACACCTTC. It codes for CASSQEFPGPYGYTF.

The V call is TRBV28, the J call TRBJ2-5, with TRBD2 matching over 7 bases. The V gene's germline CDR1 is MDHEN and CDR2 SYDVKM. The CDR3 is 14 residues long. J lost 6 bases, V lost 5 bases, and 9 bases had no gene match. CDR3 region: CASSLQTSFQTQYF. CDR3 bases: TGTGCCAGCAGTCTGCAGACTAGCTTCCAGACCCAGTACTTC.

This sequence joins TRBV30 and TRBJ1-4, with D tentatively TRBD1 (6 bases). V shed 1 base and J shed 4 bases, with 7 bases lying between them. The CDR3 spans 13 residues. From germline, CDR1 is GTSNPN and CDR2 SVGIG (reference sequence). CDR3 sequence: CAWSGGLNEKLFF. In nucleotides, the CDR3 is TGTGCCTGGAGTGGGGGGCTTAATGAAAAACTGTTTTTT.

The chain joins TRBV4-1 to TRBJ1-5; D is unclear. V dropped 0 bases and J dropped 2 bases, with 5 bases sitting between them. CDR1 is MGHRA and CDR2 is YSYEKL in the germline V gene. The CDR3 length is 14 residues. In DNA, the CDR3 is TGCGCCAGCAGCCAAGAGGTGGGCAATCAGCCCCAGCATTTT. Its protein product is CASSQEVGNQPQHF.

This clone rates as medium-sized. The chain joins TRBV19 to TRBJ1-6; D unclear. Germline assignment: CDR1 LNHDA and CDR2 SQIVND (reference sequence). V lost 0 bases and J 9 bases, leaving 12 bases between the germline ends. This CDR3 has 15 residues. CDR3 protein: CASSIDAGIGSPLHF. CDR3 nucleotide sequence: TGTGCCAGTAGTATAGATGCAGGCATCGGTTCACCCCTCCACTTT.

This clone came up a few times. The chain carries TRBV27 and TRBJ1-1, with a possible D match to TRBD1 (6 bases). V was trimmed by 4 bases and J by 5 bases, leaving 11 bases between them. The CDR3 has 13 amino acids. From germline, CDR1 is MNHEY and CDR2 SMNVEV (reference sequence). The DNA of the CDR3 is TGTGCCAGCAGTTCTCAGGGGCGGACTGAAGCTTTCTTT. Translating gives CASSSQGRTEAFF.

CDR3 bases: TGTGCCAGACGGTGGACAGGTCTTTCGTACGAGCAGTACTTC. It yields the protein CARRWTGLSYEQYF. The chain couples TRBV6-1 to TRBJ2-7, with 7 positions matching TRBD1. The V gene's germline CDR1 is MNHNS and CDR2 SASEGT. This CDR3 comprises 14 residues. The junction had 12 bases not matched to a gene; V was cut back by 9 bases and J by 4 bases.

V is TRBV27 and J is TRBJ1-6, with a weak D call TRBD1 (5 bases). The CDR3 consists of 14 residues. V dropped 3 bases and J dropped 5 bases, with 8 bases sitting between them. Germline CDR1 is MNHEY and CDR2 is SMNVEV (reference sequence). Here the CDR3 DNA reads TGTGCCAGCAGTTTCATAGGGGATAATTCACCCCTCCACTTT. Protein sequence: CASSFIGDNSPLHF.

The chain has TRBV19 and TRBJ2-7; D gene unclear. V dropped 3 bases and J dropped 5 bases, with 5 bases sitting between them. This CDR3 spans 11 amino acids. Germline loops: CDR1 LNHDA, CDR2 SQIVND (reference sequence). The CDR3 DNA is TGTGCCAGTAGTATGTGGGACGAGCAGTACTTC. This translates into CASSMWDEQYF.

This sequence joins TRBV28 and TRBJ1-2; no reliable D call. The germline CDR1 and CDR2 sequences are MDHEN and SYDVKM. This CDR3 is built from 12 residues. V lost 2 bases and J lost 4, with 5 bases in between. As DNA, the CDR3 is TGTGCCAGCAGTTTAGCTAGCTATGGCTACACCTTC. Translated, it gives CASSLASYGYTF.

Regarding this clone: Compared with germline, one end of the junction differs, possibly owing to a read error. J is TRBJ2-3 and V is TRBV28; D is possibly TRBD1 (6 bases). The CDR3 totals 12 residues. CDR1 and CDR2 from the germline V gene are MDHEN and SYDVKM. This chain's CDR3 is CASKDSKDTQYF. CDR3 in DNA: TGTGCCAGCAAGGACAGCAAAGATACGCAGTATTTT.

This clone has a handful of counts. The chain couples TRBV19 to TRBJ1-6, with D perhaps matching TRBD1 (6 bases). Germline loops: CDR1 LNHDA, CDR2 SQIVND (reference sequence). The V end lost 9 bases, the J end lost 8 bases, and 14 bases lay between the germline ends. The CDR3 contains 13 residues. The CDR3 loop reads CARQGFEHSPLHF. CDR3 nucleotides: TGTGCCAGACAGGGTTTTGAGCATTCACCCCTCCACTTT.

The chain carries TRBV5-6 and TRBJ2-5, with D unresolved. This CDR3 has 16 residues. Looked up from germline, CDR1 is SGHDT and CDR2 is YYEEEE. V lost 0 bases and J 4 bases, leaving 16 bases between the germline ends. Here the CDR3 DNA reads TGTGCCAGCAGCTTGGATGAAGTGGGGTGGATAGAGACCCAGTACTTC. Translation gives CASSLDEVGWIETQYF.

The genes are TRBV6-6 and TRBJ2-3; D unresolved. The V end was cut by 2 bases, the J end by 12 bases, with 9 bases between. Germline CDR1 reads MNHNY; CDR2 reads SVGAGI (reference sequence). The CDR3 covers 11 residues. CDR3 nucleotide sequence: TGTGCCAGCAGTTACAATTACTACCAGTATTTT. Translating it yields CASSYNYYQYF.

The V gene is TRBV2, the J gene TRBJ1-3; D may be TRBD1 (6 bases). Germline V lookup: CDR1 SNHLY, CDR2 FYNNEI. This CDR3 is 15 amino acids long. The V end was cut by 5 bases, the J end by 0 bases, with 11 bases between. CDR3: CASSTGQSSGNTIYF. In DNA form, the CDR3 reads TGTGCCAGCAGTACAGGACAGAGCTCTGGAAACACCATATATTTT.

This chain uses TRBV7-6 with TRBJ2-7; 10 positions match TRBD1. J was trimmed by 1 base and V by 5 bases; bases with no gene match: 5. The CDR3 sequence is 15 residues long. Germline assignment: CDR1 SGHVS and CDR2 FNYEAQ. CDR3 DNA: TGTGCCAGCAGCCCGACAGGGGGCAGTTCCTACGAGCAGTACTTC. Protein sequence: CASSPTGGSSYEQYF.

This chain joins TRBV27 and TRBJ1-1, with TRBD1 matching over 9 bases. V gave up 6 bases and J gave up 1 base; unmatched junction bases: 3. CDR1 MNHEY and CDR2 SMNVEV come from the germline V gene (reference sequence). This CDR3 is 14 amino acids long. The CDR3 reads CASSRTGANTEAFF. The CDR3 nucleotides are TGTGCCAGCAGCCGGACAGGGGCGAACACTGAAGCTTTCTTT.

V gene TRBV7-8 combines with J gene TRBJ2-1; 9 bases are a match to TRBD2. This CDR3 has 15 residues. V shed 1 base and J 5 bases; nucleotides not matched to a gene: 3. CDR1 SGHVS and CDR2 FQNEAQ come from the germline V gene. CDR3 coding DNA: TGTGCCAGCAGCTTAGGGACTAGCGCTAACAATGAGCAGTTCTTC. The encoded protein is CASSLGTSANNEQFF.